The clone carrying this T cell receptor (beta chain) was seen repeatedly, ten times or more. TCR alpha and beta CDR3 regions were amplified from RNA using iRepertoire nested multiplex PCR. TCRdb fed the multiplex PCR reads into MiXCR, producing one record per CDR3 protein. The table records about 93,000 distinct CDR3 sequences, 40% of them present only once. These data originate in a study of glioma-infiltrating T cells. The sequencing input was glioma tissue, nonneoplastic brain tissue, or PBMCs (not recorded which). This sequence was found in a human donor with low-grade glioma or glioblastoma, undergoing nonglioma brain surgery, or in good health (not recorded which).

CDR3 region: CASHPRTSGNTDTQYF. The CDR3 coding sequence is TGTGCCAGCCACCCCCGGACTAGCGGTAACACAGATACGCAGTATTTT. The chain couples TRBV7-2 to TRBJ2-3; 10 bases map to TRBD2. V lost 8 bases and J lost 2; bases outside the gene matches: 10. The CDR3 is 16 amino acids. The germline gives CDR1 SGHTA, CDR2 FQGNSA.